The 23 T cell receptor beta chains reported below all come from one sample, sequenced in a study of a mutant IDH1 vaccine in newly diagnosed glioma. The data were produced by immunoSEQ multiplex PCR, yet TCRdb's version contains in-frame clones alone and is incomplete. The sample consists of about 92,000 clones, about 80% of them appearing once. Time point of the sample: baseline, week 1 (first vaccination visit). Specified treatment: pre-vaccination baseline after standard-of-care therapy. The material sequenced was PBMCs, taken from a glioma patient treated with radiotherapy, temozolomide or both. These receptors all come from a woman between 45 and 60 years old with glioma.

The chain links TRBV7-2 to TRBJ1-1, with no clear D. Trimming removed 6 bases at V and 6 bases at J, with 11 bases between. The CDR3 length is 12 residues. CDR1 and CDR2 (germline): SGHTA, FQGNSA. The CDR3 loop is CASRYNTPEAFF. The DNA of the CDR3 is TGTGCCAGCAGATACAATACCCCTGAAGCTTTCTTT.

CDR3 in amino acids: CASSPSTGVYGYTF. CDR3 DNA: TGCGCCAGCAGCCCCTCTACAGGGGTCTATGGCTACACCTTC. This chain connects TRBV5-1 to TRBJ1-2; 7 nucleotides agree with TRBD1. Germline lookup yields CDR1 SGHRS and CDR2 YFSETQ. V gave up 4 bases and J gave up 4 bases; unmatched junction bases: 7. This CDR3 comprises 14 residues.

The chain couples TRBV7-3 to TRBJ1-6; 7 bases map to TRBD1. Germline V gene sequence: CDR1 SGHTA, CDR2 FQGTGA. The CDR3 runs to 13 residues. Unmatched junction bases numbered 4, after V lost 5 bases and J lost 9 bases. The CDR3 DNA reads as TGTGCCAGCAGCGCCGGGACAGCTTCACCCCTCCACTTT. It codes for CASSAGTASPLHF.

V and J are TRBV14 and TRBJ2-5; 8 bases fit TRBD2. The trim removed 3 bases at V and 2 bases at J, leaving 5 bases unmatched. This CDR3 comprises 15 residues. Germline CDR1 reads SGHDN; CDR2 reads FVKESK. The CDR3 sequence: CASSQMRGGQETQYF. CDR3 in DNA: TGTGCCAGCAGCCAGATGCGCGGGGGGCAAGAGACCCAGTACTTC.

V and J are TRBV7-2 and TRBJ1-2, with D maybe TRBD1 (5 bases). The CDR3 is made up of 14 amino acids. V was pared by 5 bases and J by 4 bases, with 14 bases between. The germline V gene has CDR1 SGHTA and CDR2 FQGNSA. The CDR3 coding sequence is TGTGCCAGCAGCATAAAAGGGACTAGCTATGGCTACACCTTC. Protein: CASSIKGTSYGYTF.

This chain uses TRBV7-3 with TRBJ2-6, with D tentatively TRBD1 or TRBD2 (5 bases each). This CDR3 is built from 16 residues. Germline CDR1 is SGHTA and CDR2 is FQGTGA. Between the trimmed V and J ends, which lost 5 bases and 4 bases, there was a span of 15 bases. DNA of the CDR3: TGTGCCAGCAGCCCCGGGACCGGAAGGGGGGCCAACGTCCTGACTTTC. Translating it yields CASSPGTGRGANVLTF. Looking up the rest from reference TRBV7-3 and TRBJ2-6 gives the full variable domain: GAGVSQTPSNKVTEKGKYVELRCDPISGHTALYWYRQSLGQGPEFLIYFQGTGAADDSGLPNDRFFAVRPEGSVSTLKIQRTERGDSAVYLCASSPGTGRGANVLTFGAGSRLTVL.

V gene TRBV9 combines with J gene TRBJ1-6; possibly TRBD1 for D (6 bases). Looked up from germline, CDR1 is SGDLS and CDR2 is YYNGEE. CDR3 length equals 14 residues. The V end was cut by 1 base, the J end by 7 bases, with 9 bases between. In DNA, the CDR3 is TGTGCCAGCAGCGTATCGGGGGCGAATTCACCCCTCCACTTT. Amino acids: CASSVSGANSPLHF.

The genes are TRBV10-3 and TRBJ2-1, with a possible D match to TRBD2 (7 bases). Germline assignment: CDR1 ENHRY and CDR2 SYGVKD. This CDR3 contains 14 residues. V lost 2 bases and J lost 8, with 13 bases in between. CDR3 sequence: CAISENSGGDEQFF. The CDR3 bases are TGTGCCATCAGTGAGAATTCGGGGGGCGATGAGCAGTTCTTC.

The genes are TRBV29-1 and TRBJ2-3, with 7 bases matching TRBD1. CDR1 SQVTM and CDR2 ANQGSEA come from the germline V gene. The length of the CDR3 is 16 residues. J was trimmed by 2 bases and V by 6 bases; bases with no gene match: 14. CDR3 DNA: TGCAGCGTCCTAGGGGGACAGTTCATAAACACAGATACGCAGTATTTT. It is translated as CSVLGGQFINTDTQYF.

The V call is TRBV28, the J call TRBJ1-6; D not resolved. Trimming took 5 bases from V and 11 from J, leaving 10 bases between them. The CDR3 has 12 amino acids. Germline lookup yields CDR1 MDHEN and CDR2 SYDVKM. The CDR3 is CASSPLRTPLHF. For the CDR3, the DNA is TGTGCCAGCAGTCCCCTGAGGACACCCCTCCACTTT.

This chain uses TRBV7-9 with TRBJ2-7; possibly TRBD1 for D (6 bases). Germline values: CDR1 SEHNR, CDR2 FQNEAQ (reference sequence). There are 14 residues in the CDR3. Trimming stripped 5 bases from V and 3 bases from J, with 14 bases between. The CDR3, as DNA: TGTGCCAGCAGCCACCGGGACACCAGCTACGAGCAGTACTTC. Its translation is CASSHRDTSYEQYF.

The V gene is TRBV9, the J gene TRBJ2-1; D gene unclear. This CDR3 spans 13 amino acids. V was shortened by 4 bases and J by 8 bases, with 13 bases between the two germline ends. From germline, CDR1 is SGDLS and CDR2 YYNGEE. CDR3 protein: CASSPRTPYEQFF. CDR3 coding DNA: TGTGCCAGCAGCCCCCGAACGCCCTATGAGCAGTTCTTC.

V gene TRBV18 combines with J gene TRBJ1-1; 7 bases are a match to TRBD1. The germline V gene encodes CDR1 KGHSH and CDR2 LQKENI. J lost 3 bases, V lost 2 bases, and 6 bases had no gene match. The CDR3 sequence is 15 residues long. Here the CDR3 DNA reads TGTGCCAGCTCACCAGGCGACAGGGTAGACACTGAAGCTTTCTTT. It yields the protein CASSPGDRVDTEAFF.

This clone was found once. CDR3 residues: CASSDVAARVRAEAFF. The CDR3 region has the DNA TGTGCCAGCAGTGATGTTGCCGCACGGGTAAGGGCTGAAGCTTTCTTT. The rearrangement uses TRBV6-1 and TRBJ1-1; D gene ambiguous. The CDR3 has 16 residues. V dropped 3 bases and J dropped 6 bases, with 20 bases sitting between them. Per the germline V gene, CDR1 is MNHNS and CDR2 is SASEGT.

This clone has only one observation. The chain is built from TRBV4-1 and TRBJ2-7, with D possibly called TRBD1 or TRBD2 (6 bases each). CDR3 length: 16 residues. V lost 1 base and J 5 bases, leaving 18 bases between the germline ends. CDR1 and CDR2 from the germline V gene are MGHRA and YSYEKL. CDR3 sequence: CASSQAPGARPDEQYF. The CDR3 region has the DNA TGCGCCAGCAGCCAAGCCCCGGGGGCCCGCCCCGACGAGCAGTACTTC.

V and J are TRBV7-8 and TRBJ2-7, with 9 bases identical to TRBD1. The J segment lost 5 bases and the V segment lost 5 bases, leaving 16 bases of the junction unmatched. The CDR3 is made up of 17 amino acids. Germline V lookup: CDR1 SGHVS, CDR2 FQNEAQ. The CDR3 DNA reads as TGTGCCAGCAGCCCCCTATTTGGACAGGGGTCATCCGACGAGCAGTACTTC. Its protein product is CASSPLFGQGSSDEQYF. Combining the CDR3 with reference TRBV7-8 and TRBJ2-7 gives the whole variable domain GAGVSQSPRYKVAKRGQDVALRCDPISGHVSLFWYQQALGQGPEFLTYFQNEAQLDKSGLPSDRFFAERPEGSVSTLKIQRTQQEDSAVYLCASSPLFGQGSSDEQYFGPGTRLTVT.

The chain carries TRBV7-8 and TRBJ2-7; no reliable D call. The CDR3 is made up of 14 amino acids. Germline CDR1 and CDR2: SGHVS and FQNEAQ. The ends were cut back, 1 base at V and 3 bases at J, with 10 bases in the middle. In DNA, the CDR3 is TGTGCCAGCAGCTTAGGTCGAAAGATCTACGAGCAGTACTTC. Residues: CASSLGRKIYEQYF.

The chain carries TRBV9 and TRBJ1-1; D unclear. V was pared by 0 bases and J by 5 bases, with 11 bases between. The CDR3 is 14 amino acids. Per the germline V gene, CDR1 is SGDLS and CDR2 is YYNGEE. The CDR3 spells CASSVGPRWTEAFF. CDR3 DNA sequence: TGTGCCAGCAGCGTAGGGCCGAGGTGGACTGAAGCTTTCTTT.

This clone was detected only a few times. The genes are TRBV5-4 and TRBJ1-5; D is ambiguous. Germline lookup yields CDR1 SGHNT and CDR2 YYREEE (reference sequence). This CDR3 spans 15 amino acids. V was clipped by 1 base and J by 0 bases, with 8 bases between them. This chain's CDR3 is CASSLSGDSNQPQHF. CDR3 sequence (DNA): TGTGCCAGCAGCTTGTCCGGGGATAGCAATCAGCCCCAGCATTTT.

As DNA, the CDR3 is TGTGCCAGCAGTCCTCTAGGGACTAGCGGGGTGACGTTGCAGTACTTC. Translated, it gives CASSPLGTSGVTLQYF. The rearrangement joins TRBV27 to TRBJ2-7; TRBD2 agrees at 13 bases. Losses at the gene ends were 5 bases for V and 9 bases for J; bases not matched to a gene: 13. Germline V lookup: CDR1 MNHEY, CDR2 SMNVEV (reference sequence). This CDR3 comprises 16 residues.

The chain has TRBV7-9 and TRBJ1-1, with TRBD1 as a possible D gene (5 bases). Deletions cut 5 bases from V and 11 bases from J, with 18 bases between. CDR3 length: 13 amino acids. The germline V gene has CDR1 SEHNR and CDR2 FQNEAQ (reference sequence). DNA of the CDR3: TGTGCCAGCAGCCCCAAGGGGCCTAGGATGGCTTTCTTT. This codes for CASSPKGPRMAFF.

V gene TRBV5-5 combines with J gene TRBJ2-1; 10 bases align to TRBD2. The CDR3 spans 15 residues. Germline V gene data show CDR1 as SGHKS and CDR2 as YYEKEE (reference sequence). J was trimmed by 4 bases and V by 0 bases; bases with no gene match: 1. As DNA, the CDR3 is TGTGCCAGCAGCTTGGAAGCGGGGGGGTACAATGAGCAGTTCTTC. This codes for CASSLEAGGYNEQFF.

This chain links TRBV10-1 with TRBJ2-7, with D tentatively TRBD1 or TRBD2 (6 bases each). From germline, CDR1 is WNHNN and CDR2 SYGVQD (reference sequence). The germline V and J ends were trimmed by 5 bases and 5 bases, with 19 bases remaining between them. The CDR3 covers 15 residues. The CDR3 DNA reads TGCGCCAGCAGTTTCTCGGGGGCTCAAGGGAACGAGCAGTACTTC. Translation: CASSFSGAQGNEQYF.